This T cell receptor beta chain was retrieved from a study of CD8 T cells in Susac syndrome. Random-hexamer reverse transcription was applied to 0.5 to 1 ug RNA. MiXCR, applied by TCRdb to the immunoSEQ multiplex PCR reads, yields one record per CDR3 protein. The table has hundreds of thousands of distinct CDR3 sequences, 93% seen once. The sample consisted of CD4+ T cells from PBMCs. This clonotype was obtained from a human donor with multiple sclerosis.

In DNA, the CDR3 is TGTGCCAGCAGTTTGGCAGGGAGCCCTGAAGCTTTCTTT. Translated: CASSLAGSPEAFF. V is TRBV12-3 or TRBV12-4 and J is TRBJ1-1; a weak D match, TRBD1 (5 bases). The V gene lost 3 bases and the J gene lost 6 bases, with 11 bases spanning the gap. The CDR3 is 13 residues long.